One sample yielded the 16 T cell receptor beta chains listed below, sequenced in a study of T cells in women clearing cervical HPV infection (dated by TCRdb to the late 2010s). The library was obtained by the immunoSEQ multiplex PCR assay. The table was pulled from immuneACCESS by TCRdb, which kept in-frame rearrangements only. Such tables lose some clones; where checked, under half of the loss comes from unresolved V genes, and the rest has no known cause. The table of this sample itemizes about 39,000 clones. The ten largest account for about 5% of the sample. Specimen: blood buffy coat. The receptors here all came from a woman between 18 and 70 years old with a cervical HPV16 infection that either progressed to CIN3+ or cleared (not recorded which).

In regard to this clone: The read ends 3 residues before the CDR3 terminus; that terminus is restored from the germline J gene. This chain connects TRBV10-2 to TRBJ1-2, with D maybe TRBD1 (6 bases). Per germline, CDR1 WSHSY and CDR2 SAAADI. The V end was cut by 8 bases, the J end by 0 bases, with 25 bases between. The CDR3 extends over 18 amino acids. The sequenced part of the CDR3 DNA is TGCGCCAGCGATCGGGGCCTCGACTGGACAGCCCCTAACTATGGC. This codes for CASDRGLDWTAPNYG. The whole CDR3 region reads CASDRGLDWTAPNYGYTF.

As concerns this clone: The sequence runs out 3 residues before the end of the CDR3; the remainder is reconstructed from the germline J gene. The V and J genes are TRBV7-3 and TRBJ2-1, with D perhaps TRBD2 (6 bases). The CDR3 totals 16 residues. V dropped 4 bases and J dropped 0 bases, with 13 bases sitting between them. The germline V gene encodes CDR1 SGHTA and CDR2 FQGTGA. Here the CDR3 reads CASSWGVLSSYNEQFF. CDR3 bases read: TGTGCCAGCAGCTGGGGGGTTCTCAGCTCCTACAATGAG.

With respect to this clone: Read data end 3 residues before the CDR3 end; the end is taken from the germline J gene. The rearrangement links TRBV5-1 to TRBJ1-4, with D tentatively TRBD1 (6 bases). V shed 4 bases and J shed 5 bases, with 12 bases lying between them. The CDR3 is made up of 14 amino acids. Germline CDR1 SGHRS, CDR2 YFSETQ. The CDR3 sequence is CASSPRDNNEKLFF. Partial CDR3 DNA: TGCGCCAGCAGCCCCCGGGACAACAATGAAAAA.

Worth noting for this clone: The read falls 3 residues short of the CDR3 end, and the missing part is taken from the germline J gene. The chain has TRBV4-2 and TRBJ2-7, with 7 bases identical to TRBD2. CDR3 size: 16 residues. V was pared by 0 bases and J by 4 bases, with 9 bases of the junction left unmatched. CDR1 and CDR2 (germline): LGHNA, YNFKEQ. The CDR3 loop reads CASSQDLLAEGYEQYF. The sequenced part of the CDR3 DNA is TGTGCCAGCAGCCAAGATCTTCTAGCGGAGGGATACGAG.

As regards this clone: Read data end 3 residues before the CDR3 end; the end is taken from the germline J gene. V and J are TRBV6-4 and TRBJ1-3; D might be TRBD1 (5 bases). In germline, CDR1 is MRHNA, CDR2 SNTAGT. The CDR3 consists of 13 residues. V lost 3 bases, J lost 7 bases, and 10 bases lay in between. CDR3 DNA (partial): TGTGCCAGCAGTGAGACCGAGGGGAACACC. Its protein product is CASSETEGNT. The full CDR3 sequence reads CASSETEGNTIYF.

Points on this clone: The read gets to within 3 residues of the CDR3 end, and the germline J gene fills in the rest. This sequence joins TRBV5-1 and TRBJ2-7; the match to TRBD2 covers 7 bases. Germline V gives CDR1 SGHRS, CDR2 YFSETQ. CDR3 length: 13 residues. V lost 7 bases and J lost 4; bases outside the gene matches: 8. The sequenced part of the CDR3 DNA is TGCGCCAGCGAGGGGACTACCTTTTACGAG. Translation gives CASEGTTFYE. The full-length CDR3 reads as CASEGTTFYEQYF.

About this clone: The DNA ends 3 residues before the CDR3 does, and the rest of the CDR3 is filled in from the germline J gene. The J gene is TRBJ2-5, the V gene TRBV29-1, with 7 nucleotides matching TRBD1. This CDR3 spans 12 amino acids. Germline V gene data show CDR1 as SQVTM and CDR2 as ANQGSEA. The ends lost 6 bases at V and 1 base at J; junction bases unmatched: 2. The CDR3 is CSVDRAQETQYF. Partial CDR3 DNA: TGCAGCGTAGACAGGGCCCAAGAGACC.

CDR3 DNA (partial): TGTGCCAGTAGTACCATGATGACAGGGTATAACTATGGC. Protein: CASSTMMTGYNYG. The entire CDR3 sequence reads CASSTMMTGYNYGYTF. The chain has TRBV19 and TRBJ1-2, with 7 bases aligning to TRBD1. The CDR3 end is not reached by the read, which stops 3 residues before it; the germline J gene fills it in. J was trimmed by 1 base and V by 4 bases; bases with no gene match: 9. The CDR3 runs 16 residues. The V gene's germline CDR1 is LNHDA and CDR2 SQIVND (reference sequence).

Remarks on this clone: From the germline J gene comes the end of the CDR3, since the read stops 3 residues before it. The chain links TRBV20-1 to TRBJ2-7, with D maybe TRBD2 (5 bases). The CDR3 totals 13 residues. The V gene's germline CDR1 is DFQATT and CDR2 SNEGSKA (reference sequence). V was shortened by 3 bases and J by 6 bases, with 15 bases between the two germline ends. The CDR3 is CSARTTSAVEQYF. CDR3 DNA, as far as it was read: TGCAGTGCTAGGACTACCTCGGCCGTCGAG.

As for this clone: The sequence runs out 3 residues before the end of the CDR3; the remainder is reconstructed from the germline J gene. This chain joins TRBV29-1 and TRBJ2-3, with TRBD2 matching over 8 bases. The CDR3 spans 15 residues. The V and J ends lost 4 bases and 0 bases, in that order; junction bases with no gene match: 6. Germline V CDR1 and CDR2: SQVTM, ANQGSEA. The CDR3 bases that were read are TGCAGCGTTGTGGCGGGGGGTTCTAGCACAGATACG. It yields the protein CSVVAGGSSTDT. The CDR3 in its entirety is CSVVAGGSSTDTQYF.

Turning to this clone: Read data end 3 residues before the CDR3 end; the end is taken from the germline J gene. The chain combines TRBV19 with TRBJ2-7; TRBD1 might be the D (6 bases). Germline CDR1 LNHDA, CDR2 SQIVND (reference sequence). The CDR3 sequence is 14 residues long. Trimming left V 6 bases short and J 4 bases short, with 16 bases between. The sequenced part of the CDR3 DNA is TGTGCCAGTAGCAAAGGGGGTATACGGTACGAG. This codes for CASSKGGIRYE. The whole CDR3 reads CASSKGGIRYEQYF.

The CDR3 loop is CASKRGQVLNQPQHF. The DNA read from the CDR3 is TGTGCCAGTAAAAGGGGACAGGTACTCAATCAGCCC. This rearrangement joins TRBV19 to TRBJ1-5; 8 nucleotides agree with TRBD1. The observed sequence ends 3 residues before the CDR3 terminus, with the missing tail filled in from the germline J gene. Germline-derived CDR1 and CDR2 are LNHDA and SQIVND (reference sequence). The CDR3 totals 15 residues. With V trimmed by 7 bases and J by 3 bases, 8 bases remained unmatched.

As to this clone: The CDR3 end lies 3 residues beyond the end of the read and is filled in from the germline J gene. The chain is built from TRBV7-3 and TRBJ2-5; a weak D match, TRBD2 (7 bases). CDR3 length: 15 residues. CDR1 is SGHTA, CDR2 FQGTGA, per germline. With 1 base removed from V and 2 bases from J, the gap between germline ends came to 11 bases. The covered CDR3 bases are TGTGCCAGCAGCTTAATAGGGGGGGTACAAGAGACC. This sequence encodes CASSLIGGVQET. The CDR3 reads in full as CASSLIGGVQETQYF.

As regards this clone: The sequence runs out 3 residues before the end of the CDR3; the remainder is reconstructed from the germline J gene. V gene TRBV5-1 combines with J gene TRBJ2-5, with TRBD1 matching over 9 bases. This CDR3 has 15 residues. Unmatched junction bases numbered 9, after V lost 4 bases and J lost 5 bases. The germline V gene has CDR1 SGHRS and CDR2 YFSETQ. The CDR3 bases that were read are TGCGCCAGCAGCCCGGGACAGGGCCGGTGGGAGACC. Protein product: CASSPGQGRWET. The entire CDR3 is CASSPGQGRWETQYF.

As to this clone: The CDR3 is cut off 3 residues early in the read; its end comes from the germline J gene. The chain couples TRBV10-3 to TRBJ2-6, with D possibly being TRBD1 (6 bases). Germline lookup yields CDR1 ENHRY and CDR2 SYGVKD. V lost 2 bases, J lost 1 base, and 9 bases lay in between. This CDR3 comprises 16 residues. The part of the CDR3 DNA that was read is TGTGCCATCAGTGAGGGTCAGGGGTCTGGGGCCAACGTC. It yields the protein CAISEGQGSGANV. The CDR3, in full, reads CAISEGQGSGANVLTF.

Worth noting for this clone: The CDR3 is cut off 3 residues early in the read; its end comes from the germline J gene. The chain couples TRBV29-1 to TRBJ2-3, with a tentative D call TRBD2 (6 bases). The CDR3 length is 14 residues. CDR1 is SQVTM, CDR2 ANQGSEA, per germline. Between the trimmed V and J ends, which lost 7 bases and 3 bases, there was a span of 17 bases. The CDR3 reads CSGQLLGGTDTQYF. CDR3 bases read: TGCAGCGGCCAACTATTGGGGGGTACAGATACG.